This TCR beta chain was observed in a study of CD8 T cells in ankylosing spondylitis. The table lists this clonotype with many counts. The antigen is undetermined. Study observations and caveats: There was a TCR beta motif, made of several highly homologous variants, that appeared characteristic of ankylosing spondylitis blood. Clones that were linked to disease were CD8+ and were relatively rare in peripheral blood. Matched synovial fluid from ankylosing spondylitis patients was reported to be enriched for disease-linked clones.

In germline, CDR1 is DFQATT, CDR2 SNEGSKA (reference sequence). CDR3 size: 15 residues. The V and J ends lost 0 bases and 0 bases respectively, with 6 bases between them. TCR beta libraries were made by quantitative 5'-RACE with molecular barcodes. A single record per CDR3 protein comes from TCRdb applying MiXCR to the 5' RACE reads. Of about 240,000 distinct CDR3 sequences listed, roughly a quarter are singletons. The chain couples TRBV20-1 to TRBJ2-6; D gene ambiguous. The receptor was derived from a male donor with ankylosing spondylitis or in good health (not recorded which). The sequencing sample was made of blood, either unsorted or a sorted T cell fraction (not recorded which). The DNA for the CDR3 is TGCAGTGCTAGAGATGTCGACTCTGGGGCCAACGTCCTGACTTTC. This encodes CSARDVDSGANVLTF.